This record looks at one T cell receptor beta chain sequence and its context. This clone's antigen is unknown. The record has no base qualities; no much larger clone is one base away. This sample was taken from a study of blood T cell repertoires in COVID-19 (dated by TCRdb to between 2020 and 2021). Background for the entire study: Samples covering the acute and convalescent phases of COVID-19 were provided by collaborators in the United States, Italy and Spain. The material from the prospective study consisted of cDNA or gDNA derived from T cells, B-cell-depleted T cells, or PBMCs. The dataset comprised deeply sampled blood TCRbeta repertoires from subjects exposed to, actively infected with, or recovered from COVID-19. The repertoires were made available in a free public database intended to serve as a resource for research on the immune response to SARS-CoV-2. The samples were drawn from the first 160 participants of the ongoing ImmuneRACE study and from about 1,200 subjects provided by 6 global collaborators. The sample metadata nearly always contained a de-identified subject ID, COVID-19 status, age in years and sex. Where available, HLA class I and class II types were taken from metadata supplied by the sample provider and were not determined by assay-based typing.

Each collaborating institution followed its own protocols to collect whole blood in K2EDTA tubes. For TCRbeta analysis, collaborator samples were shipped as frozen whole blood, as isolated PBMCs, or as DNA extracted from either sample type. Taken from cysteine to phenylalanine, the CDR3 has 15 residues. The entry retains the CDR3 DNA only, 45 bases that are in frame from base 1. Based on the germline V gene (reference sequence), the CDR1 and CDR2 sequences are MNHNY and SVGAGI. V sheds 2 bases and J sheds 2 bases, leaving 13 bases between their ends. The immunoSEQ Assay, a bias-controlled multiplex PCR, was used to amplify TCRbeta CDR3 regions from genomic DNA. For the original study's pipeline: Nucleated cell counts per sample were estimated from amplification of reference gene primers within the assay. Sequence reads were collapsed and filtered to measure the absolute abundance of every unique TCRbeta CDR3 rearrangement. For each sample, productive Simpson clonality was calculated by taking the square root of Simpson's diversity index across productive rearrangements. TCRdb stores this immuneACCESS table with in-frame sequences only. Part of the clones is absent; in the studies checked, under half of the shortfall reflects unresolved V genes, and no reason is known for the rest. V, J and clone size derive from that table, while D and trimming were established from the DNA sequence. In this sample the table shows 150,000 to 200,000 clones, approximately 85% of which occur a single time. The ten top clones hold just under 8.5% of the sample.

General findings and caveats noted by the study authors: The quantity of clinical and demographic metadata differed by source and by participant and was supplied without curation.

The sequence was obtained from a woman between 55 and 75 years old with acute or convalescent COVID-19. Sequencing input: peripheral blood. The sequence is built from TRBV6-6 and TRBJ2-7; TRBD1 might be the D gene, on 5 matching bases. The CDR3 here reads CASSYPRVATYEQYF. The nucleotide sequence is TGTGCCAGCAGTTACCCCAGGGTTGCAACCTACGAGCAGTACTTC.